The rows below give T cell receptor beta chains drawn from one sample of a study of control samples from healthy donors and cancer patients. Sequenced by immunoSEQ multiplex PCR; TCRdb stores in-frame clones only, minus some. The table records around 150,000 clones, less than 95% of them present only once. The source material was PBMCs. These receptors were obtained from a man in his 60s with colorectal cancer. Both conserved end residues are trimmed from each CDR3. The order of the fields is J gene, V gene, CDR3 protein.

j_call: TRBJ2-5
v_call: TRBV2
cdr3_aa: ASSSLSGGDQETQY

j_call: TRBJ2-5
v_call: TRBV7-2
cdr3_aa: ASSFLQGRETQY

j_call: TRBJ1-1
v_call: TRBV6-5
cdr3_aa: ASIAKWRLNTEAF

j_call: TRBJ1-1
v_call: TRBV9
cdr3_aa: ASSAGQMNTEAF

j_call: TRBJ2-7
v_call: TRBV6-5
cdr3_aa: ASGERGGREQY

j_call: TRBJ2-7
v_call: TRBV7-9
cdr3_aa: ASSSVTSGYEQY

j_call: TRBJ2-5
v_call: TRBV5-1
cdr3_aa: ASSSAPRGGPETQY

j_call: TRBJ1-6
v_call: TRBV19
cdr3_aa: ASSAPQGSGSYNSPLH

j_call: TRBJ1-3
v_call: TRBV6-5
cdr3_aa: ASSPRRVTGNTIY

j_call: TRBJ1-1
v_call: TRBV6-2/TRBV6-3
cdr3_aa: ASSGSGNTEAF

j_call: TRBJ1-6
v_call: TRBV19
cdr3_aa: ASSMGGRAGYNSPLH

j_call: TRBJ1-1
v_call: TRBV5-1
cdr3_aa: ASRRRGYWTDMNTEAF

j_call: TRBJ2-5
v_call: TRBV4-3
cdr3_aa: ASSQGRINTEEETQY

j_call: TRBJ2-7
v_call: TRBV11-2
cdr3_aa: ASSLAEGSGSYEQY

j_call: TRBJ1-2
v_call: TRBV6-5
cdr3_aa: ASSPGTGGDYGYT

j_call: TRBJ2-7
v_call: TRBV19
cdr3_aa: ASSIYAGPYEQY

j_call: TRBJ2-3
v_call: TRBV11-2
cdr3_aa: ASSLAGGPVTDTQY

j_call: TRBJ2-7
v_call: TRBV11-2
cdr3_aa: ASSSHSDEQY

j_call: TRBJ1-1
v_call: TRBV7-2
cdr3_aa: ASSLVFEAF

j_call: TRBJ1-4
v_call: TRBV27
cdr3_aa: ASSLRQGNEKLF

j_call: TRBJ2-5
v_call: TRBV3-1/TRBV3-2
cdr3_aa: ASSQDMGTGRGETQY

j_call: TRBJ1-1
v_call: TRBV19
cdr3_aa: ASSIDQTATTEAF

j_call: TRBJ1-2
v_call: TRBV2
cdr3_aa: ASSEDRRYGYT

j_call: TRBJ2-5
v_call: TRBV2
cdr3_aa: ASSLQGTQETQY

j_call: TRBJ1-6
v_call: TRBV5-1
cdr3_aa: ASSLGDNNSPLH

j_call: TRBJ2-7
v_call: TRBV5-6
cdr3_aa: ASSWGTGNYEQY

j_call: TRBJ1-6
v_call: TRBV4-3
cdr3_aa: ASSQDWPGQRTSSYNSPLH

j_call: TRBJ2-1
v_call: TRBV6-1
cdr3_aa: ASSAAGGPSYNEQF

j_call: TRBJ2-3
v_call: TRBV7-2
cdr3_aa: ASSSRAGGSDTQY

j_call: TRBJ1-2
v_call: TRBV6-5
cdr3_aa: ASRLGQDRGHGYT

j_call: TRBJ2-3
v_call: TRBV5-4
cdr3_aa: ASSVQGGGADTQY

j_call: TRBJ2-1
v_call: TRBV11-2
cdr3_aa: ASSFTSGGPSEQF

j_call: TRBJ1-1
v_call: TRBV19
cdr3_aa: ASRSTVNTEAF

j_call: TRBJ2-3
v_call: TRBV12-3/TRBV12-4
cdr3_aa: ASSFGGEDTQY

j_call: TRBJ2-7
v_call: TRBV29-1
cdr3_aa: SVEPGTGNYEQY

j_call: TRBJ1-1
v_call: TRBV5-1
cdr3_aa: ASSTQGAVNTEAF

j_call: TRBJ1-6
v_call: TRBV5-4
cdr3_aa: ASSSRDSSYNSPLH

j_call: TRBJ1-3
v_call: TRBV24-1
cdr3_aa: ATSEAGDGNTIY

j_call: TRBJ2-7
v_call: TRBV6-2/TRBV6-3
cdr3_aa: ASSYVNGDLYYEQY

j_call: TRBJ2-5
v_call: TRBV3-1/TRBV3-2
cdr3_aa: ASSLSGPGETQY

j_call: TRBJ1-2
v_call: TRBV19
cdr3_aa: ASSSDRLGYGYT

j_call: TRBJ2-7
v_call: TRBV9
cdr3_aa: ASSAGQHSYEQY

j_call: TRBJ1-6
v_call: TRBV6-5
cdr3_aa: ASSTGSRSPLH

j_call: TRBJ1-4
v_call: TRBV10-1
cdr3_aa: ASRGQGPNEKLF

j_call: TRBJ2-7
v_call: TRBV9
cdr3_aa: ASSVAPGYEQY

j_call: TRBJ1-3
v_call: TRBV29-1
cdr3_aa: SVEQGSGNTIY

j_call: TRBJ1-1
v_call: TRBV25-1
cdr3_aa: ASSEYGSRKNTEAF

j_call: TRBJ1-1
v_call: TRBV5-6
cdr3_aa: ASSFGAGTVNTEAF

j_call: TRBJ2-7
v_call: TRBV25-1
cdr3_aa: ASKGTFDEQY

j_call: TRBJ1-2
v_call: TRBV29-1
cdr3_aa: SVGGAGSPPP

j_call: TRBJ1-5
v_call: TRBV5-1
cdr3_aa: ASSLGDSQNQPQH

j_call: TRBJ2-3
v_call: TRBV15
cdr3_aa: ATSRDPSGTDTQY

j_call: TRBJ1-1
v_call: TRBV3-1/TRBV3-2
cdr3_aa: ASSQVMGEAF

j_call: TRBJ2-1
v_call: TRBV20-1
cdr3_aa: SALNYNEQF

j_call: TRBJ1-2
v_call: TRBV7-9
cdr3_aa: ASSLIKGGVANYGYT